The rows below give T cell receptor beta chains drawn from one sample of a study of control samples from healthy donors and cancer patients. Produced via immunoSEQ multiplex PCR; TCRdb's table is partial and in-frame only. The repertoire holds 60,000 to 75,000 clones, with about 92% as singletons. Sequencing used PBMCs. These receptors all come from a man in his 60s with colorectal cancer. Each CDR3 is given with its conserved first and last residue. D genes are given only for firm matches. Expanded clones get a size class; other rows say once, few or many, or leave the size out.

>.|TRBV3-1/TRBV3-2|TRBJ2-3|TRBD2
TGTGCCAGCAGCGGTACCGATCTAGCGGGGGATACGCAGTATTTT
CASSGTDLAGDTQYF
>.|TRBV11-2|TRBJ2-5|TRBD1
TGTGCCAGCAGCCCACAGGGGGCAACCGAGACCCAGTACTTC
CASSPQGATETQYF
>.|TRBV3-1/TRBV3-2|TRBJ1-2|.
TGTGCCAGCAGCCAAGATTTCCTAGGCTATGGCTACACCTTC
CASSQDFLGYGYTF
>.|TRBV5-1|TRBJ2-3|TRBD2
TGCGCCAGCAGCTTGGCCATTAGCGGGGGGGCCTCGGATACGCAGTATTTT
CASSLAISGGASDTQYF
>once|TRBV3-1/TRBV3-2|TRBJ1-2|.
TGTGCCAGCAGCCAAGGTCAGGGCCCGGGCGGCTACACCTTC
CASSQGQGPGGYTF
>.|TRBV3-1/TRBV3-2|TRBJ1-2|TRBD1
TGTGCCAGCAGCCAACCGACAGGGGGCGGCTACACCTTC
CASSQPTGGGYTF
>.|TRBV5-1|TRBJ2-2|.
TGCGCCAGCAGCCAGTTGAGGGGTTTGGGCACCGGGGAGCTGTTTTTT
CASSQLRGLGTGELFF
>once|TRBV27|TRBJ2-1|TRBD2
TGTGCCAGCAGTTTTGCGGCGGGGGGCATCAATGAGCAGTTCTTC
CASSFAAGGINEQFF
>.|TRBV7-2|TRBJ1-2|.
TGTGCCAGCAGCCCCGGACACCCTAACTATGGCTACACCTTC
CASSPGHPNYGYTF
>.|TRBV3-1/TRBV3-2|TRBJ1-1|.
TGTGCCAGCAGCCAAGGGGGGGCAACTGAAGCTTTCTTT
CASSQGGATEAFF
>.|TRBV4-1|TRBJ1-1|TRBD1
TGCGCCAGCAGCCAAGTGCAGGGGGCTGTCGGGGAAGCTTTCTTT
CASSQVQGAVGEAFF
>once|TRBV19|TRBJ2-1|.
TGTGCCAGTAGTAAGGCAGGGCGGACCTGCGGCAATGAGCAGTTCTTC
CASSKAGRTCGNEQFF
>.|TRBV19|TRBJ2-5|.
TGTGCCAGTAGTATAAGGGTGGGGGAGACCCAGTACTTC
CASSIRVGETQYF
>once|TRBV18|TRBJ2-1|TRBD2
TGTGCCAGCTCACCACTAAGCGGGGGGCCCGTTCGCAATGAGCAGTTCTTC
CASSPLSGGPVRNEQFF
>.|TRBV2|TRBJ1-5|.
TGTGCCAGCAGCTCCCAGGGTAAGGTTGATCAGCCCCAGCATTTT
CASSSQGKVDQPQHF
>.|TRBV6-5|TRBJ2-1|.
TGTGCCAGCAGTTACTTCAGGAGTTCGAGTGAGCAGTTCTTC
CASSYFRSSSEQFF
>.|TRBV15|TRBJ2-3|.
TGTGCCACCTCCGAGTACGGGAGTAGCACAGATACGCAGTATTTT
CATSEYGSSTDTQYF
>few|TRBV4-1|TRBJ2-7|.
TGCGCCGGGCCCCAACGTGGCGTCTACGAGCAGTACTTC
CAGPQRGVYEQYF
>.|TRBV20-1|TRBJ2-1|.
TGCAGTGCTAGACCCACTAGAGGTTGGGTCTTC
CSARPTRGWVF
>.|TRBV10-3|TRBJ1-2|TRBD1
TGTGCCGCAGGACAGGACTATGGCTACACCTTC
CAAGQDYGYTF